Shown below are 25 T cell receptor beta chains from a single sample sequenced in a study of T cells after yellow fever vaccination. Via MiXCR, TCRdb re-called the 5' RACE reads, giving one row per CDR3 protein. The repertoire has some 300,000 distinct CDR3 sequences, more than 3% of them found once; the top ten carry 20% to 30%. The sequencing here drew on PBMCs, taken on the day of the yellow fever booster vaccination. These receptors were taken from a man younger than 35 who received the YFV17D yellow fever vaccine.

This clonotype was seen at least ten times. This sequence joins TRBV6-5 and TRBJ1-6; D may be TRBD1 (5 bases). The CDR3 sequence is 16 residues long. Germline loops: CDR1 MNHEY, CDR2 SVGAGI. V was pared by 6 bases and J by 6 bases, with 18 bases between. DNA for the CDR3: TGTGCCAGCAGACACCGACCGGGACTGCCTAATTCACCCCTCCACTTT. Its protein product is CASRHRPGLPNSPLHF.

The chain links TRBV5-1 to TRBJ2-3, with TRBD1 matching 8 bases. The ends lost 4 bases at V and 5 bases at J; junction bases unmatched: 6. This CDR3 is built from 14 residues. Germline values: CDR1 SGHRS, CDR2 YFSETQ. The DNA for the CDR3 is TGCGCCAGCAGCGATGACAGGGGAGGAGATACGCAGTATTTT. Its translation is CASSDDRGGDTQYF.

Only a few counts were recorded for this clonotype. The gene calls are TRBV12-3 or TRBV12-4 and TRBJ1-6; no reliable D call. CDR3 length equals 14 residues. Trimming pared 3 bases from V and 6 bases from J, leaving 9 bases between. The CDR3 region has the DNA TGTGCCAGCAGTTTGGGCAGCTTTAATTCACCCCTCCACTTT. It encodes CASSLGSFNSPLHF.

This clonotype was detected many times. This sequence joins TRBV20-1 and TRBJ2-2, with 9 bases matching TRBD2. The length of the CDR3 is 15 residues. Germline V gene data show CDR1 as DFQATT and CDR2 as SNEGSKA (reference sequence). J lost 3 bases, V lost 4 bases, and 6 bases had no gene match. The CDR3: CSAKGSSGDTGELFF. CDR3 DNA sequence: TGCAGTGCTAAAGGCTCTAGCGGGGACACCGGGGAGCTGTTTTTT.

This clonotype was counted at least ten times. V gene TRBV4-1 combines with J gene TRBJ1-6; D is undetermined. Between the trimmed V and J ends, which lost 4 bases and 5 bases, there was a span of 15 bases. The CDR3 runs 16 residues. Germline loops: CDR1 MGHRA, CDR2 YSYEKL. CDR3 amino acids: CASSPVVQPDNSPLHF. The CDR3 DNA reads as TGCGCCAGCAGCCCAGTCGTTCAACCGGATAATTCACCCCTCCACTTT.

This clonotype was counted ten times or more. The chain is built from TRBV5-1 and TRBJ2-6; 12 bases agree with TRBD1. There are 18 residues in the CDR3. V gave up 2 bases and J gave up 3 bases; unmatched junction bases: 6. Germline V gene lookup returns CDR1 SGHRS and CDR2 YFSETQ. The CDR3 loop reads CASSFRDRGRFGANVLTF. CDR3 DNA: TGCGCCAGCAGCTTCCGGGACAGGGGGCGGTTTGGGGCCAACGTCCTGACTTTC.

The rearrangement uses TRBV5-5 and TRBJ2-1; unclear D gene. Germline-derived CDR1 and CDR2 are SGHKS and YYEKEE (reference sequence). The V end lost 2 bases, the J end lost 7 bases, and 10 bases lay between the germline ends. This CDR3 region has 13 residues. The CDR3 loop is CASSFLSMNEQFF. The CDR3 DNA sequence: TGTGCCAGCAGCTTCTTATCGATGAATGAGCAGTTCTTC.

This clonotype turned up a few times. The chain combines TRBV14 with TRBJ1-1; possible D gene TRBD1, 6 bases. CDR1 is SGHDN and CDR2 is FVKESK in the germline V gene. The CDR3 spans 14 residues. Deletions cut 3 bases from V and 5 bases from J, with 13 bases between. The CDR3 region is CASSHRPGHTEAFF. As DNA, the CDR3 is TGTGCCAGCAGCCACCGTCCGGGACATACTGAAGCTTTCTTT.

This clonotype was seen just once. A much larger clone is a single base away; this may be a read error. This CDR3 is CASSRAINYGYAF. The CDR3 DNA follows: TGTGCCAGCAGTAGGGCGATTAACTATGGCTACGCCTTC. V is TRBV7-9 and J is TRBJ1-2; D gene unclear. The germline gives CDR1 SEHNR, CDR2 FQNEAQ (reference sequence). The CDR3 is 13 residues long.

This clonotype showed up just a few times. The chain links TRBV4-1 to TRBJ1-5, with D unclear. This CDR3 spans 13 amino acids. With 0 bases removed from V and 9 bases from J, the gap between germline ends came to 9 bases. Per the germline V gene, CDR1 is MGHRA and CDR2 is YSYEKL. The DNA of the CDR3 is TGCGCCAGCAGCCAAGATTGGTCCGGGCCCCAGCATTTT. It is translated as CASSQDWSGPQHF.

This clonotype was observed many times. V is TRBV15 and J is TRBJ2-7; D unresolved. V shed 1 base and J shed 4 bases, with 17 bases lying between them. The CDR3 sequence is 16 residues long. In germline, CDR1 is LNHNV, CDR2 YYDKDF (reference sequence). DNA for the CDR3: TGTGCCACCAGCAGAGTAGGTTGGGGATCTCGGTACGAGCAGTACTTC. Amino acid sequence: CATSRVGWGSRYEQYF.

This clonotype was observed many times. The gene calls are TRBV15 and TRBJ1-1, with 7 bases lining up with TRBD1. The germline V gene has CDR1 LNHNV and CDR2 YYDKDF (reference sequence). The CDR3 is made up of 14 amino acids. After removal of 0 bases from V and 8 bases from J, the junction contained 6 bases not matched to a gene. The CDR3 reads CATSREWAGGEAFF. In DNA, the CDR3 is TGTGCCACCAGCAGAGAGTGGGCAGGGGGGGAAGCTTTCTTT.

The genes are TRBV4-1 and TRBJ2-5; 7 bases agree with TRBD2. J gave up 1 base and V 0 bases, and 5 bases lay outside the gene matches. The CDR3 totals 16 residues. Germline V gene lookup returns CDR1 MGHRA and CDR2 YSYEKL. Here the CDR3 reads CASSQERERGQETQYF. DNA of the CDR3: TGCGCCAGCAGCCAAGAAAGAGAGCGGGGCCAAGAGACCCAGTACTTC.

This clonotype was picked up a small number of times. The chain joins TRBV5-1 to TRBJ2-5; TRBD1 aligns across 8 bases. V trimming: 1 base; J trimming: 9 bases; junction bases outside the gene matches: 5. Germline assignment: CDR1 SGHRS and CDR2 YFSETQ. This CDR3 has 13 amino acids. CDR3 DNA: TGCGCCAGCAGCTTGATGGACAGGGCGGCCCAGTACTTC. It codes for CASSLMDRAAQYF.

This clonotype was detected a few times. The CDR3 loop is CASSLFLSNEQFF. Here the CDR3 DNA reads TGTGCCAGCAGCTTATTCCTTAGCAATGAGCAGTTCTTC. The V gene is TRBV7-3, the J gene TRBJ2-1, with D unclear. CDR1 and CDR2 (germline): SGHTA, FQGTGA. The V gene lost 2 bases and the J gene lost 6 bases, with 8 bases spanning the gap. The CDR3 is 13 residues long. The full variable domain, its missing parts supplied by reference TRBV7-3 and TRBJ2-1, is GAGVSQTPSNKVTEKGKYVELRCDPISGHTALYWYRQSLGQGPEFLIYFQGTGAADDSGLPNDRFFAVRPEGSVSTLKIQRTERGDSAVYLCASSLFLSNEQFFGPGTRLTVL.

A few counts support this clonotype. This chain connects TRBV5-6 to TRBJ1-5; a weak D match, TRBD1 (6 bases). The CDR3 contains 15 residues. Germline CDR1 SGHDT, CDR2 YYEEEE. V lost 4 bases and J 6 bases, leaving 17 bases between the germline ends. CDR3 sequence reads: CASSLGGGKGQPQHF. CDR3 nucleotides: TGTGCCAGCAGCCTTGGGGGCGGGAAGGGTCAGCCCCAGCATTTT.

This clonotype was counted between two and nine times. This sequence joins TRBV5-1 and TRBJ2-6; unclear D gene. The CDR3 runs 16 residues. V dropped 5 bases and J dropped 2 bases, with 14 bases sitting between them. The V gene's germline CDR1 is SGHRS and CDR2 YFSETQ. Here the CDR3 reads CASRSPGLTGANVLTF. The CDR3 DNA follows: TGCGCCAGCAGAAGTCCAGGCTTAACTGGGGCCAACGTCCTGACTTTC. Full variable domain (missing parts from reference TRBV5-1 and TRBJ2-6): KAGVTQTPRYLIKTRGQQVTLSCSPISGHRSVSWYQQTPGQGLQFLFEYFSETQRNKGNFPGRFSGRQFSNSRSEMNVSTLELGDSALYLCASRSPGLTGANVLTFGAGSRLTVL.

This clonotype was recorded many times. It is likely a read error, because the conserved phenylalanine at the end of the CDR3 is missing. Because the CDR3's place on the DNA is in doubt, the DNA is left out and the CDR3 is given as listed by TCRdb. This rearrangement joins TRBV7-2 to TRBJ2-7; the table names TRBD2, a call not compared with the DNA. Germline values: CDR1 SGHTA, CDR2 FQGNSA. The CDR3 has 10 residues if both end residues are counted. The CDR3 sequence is CASSLTYREA.

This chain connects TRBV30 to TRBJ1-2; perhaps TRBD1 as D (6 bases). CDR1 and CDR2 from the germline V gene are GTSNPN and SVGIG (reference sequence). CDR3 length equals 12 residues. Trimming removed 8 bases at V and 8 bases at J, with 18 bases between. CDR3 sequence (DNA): TGTGCCGCCTACGGGACACCACTGGGCTACACCTTC. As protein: CAAYGTPLGYTF. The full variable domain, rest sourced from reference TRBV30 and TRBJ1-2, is SQTIHQWPATLVQPVGSPLSLECTVEGTSNPNLYWYRQAAGRGLQLLFYSVGIGQISSEVPQNLSASRPQDRQFILSSKKLLLSDSGFYLCAAYGTPLGYTFGSGTRLTVV.

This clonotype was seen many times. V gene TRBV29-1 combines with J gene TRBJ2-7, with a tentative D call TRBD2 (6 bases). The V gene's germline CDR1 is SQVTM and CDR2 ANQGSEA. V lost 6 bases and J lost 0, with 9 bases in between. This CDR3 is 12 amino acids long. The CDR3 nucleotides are TGCAGCGTGATGACTAGCTCCTACGAGCAGTACTTC. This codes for CSVMTSSYEQYF.

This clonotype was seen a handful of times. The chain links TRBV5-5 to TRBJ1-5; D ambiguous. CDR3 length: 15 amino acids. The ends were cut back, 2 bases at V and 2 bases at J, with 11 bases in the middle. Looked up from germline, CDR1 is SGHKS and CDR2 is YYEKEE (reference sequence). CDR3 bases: TGTGCCAGCAGCTTCTGGCGGCAGGGCAATCAGCCCCAGCATTTT. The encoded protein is CASSFWRQGNQPQHF.

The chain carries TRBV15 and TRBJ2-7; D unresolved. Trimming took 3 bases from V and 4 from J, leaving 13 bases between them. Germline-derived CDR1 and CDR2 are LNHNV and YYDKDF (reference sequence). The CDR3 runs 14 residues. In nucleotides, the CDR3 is TGTGCCACCAGCAGGGCCAATGGTGGTTACGAGCAGTACTTC. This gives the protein CATSRANGGYEQYF.

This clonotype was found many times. The CDR3 here is CASRFGGANEQFF. CDR3 bases: TGTGCCAGCAGGTTCGGTGGAGCCAATGAGCAGTTCTTC. The genes are TRBV7-2 and TRBJ2-1; D ambiguous. V was trimmed by 6 bases and J by 6 bases, leaving 12 bases between them. The CDR3 runs 13 residues. The germline gives CDR1 SGHTA, CDR2 FQGNSA.

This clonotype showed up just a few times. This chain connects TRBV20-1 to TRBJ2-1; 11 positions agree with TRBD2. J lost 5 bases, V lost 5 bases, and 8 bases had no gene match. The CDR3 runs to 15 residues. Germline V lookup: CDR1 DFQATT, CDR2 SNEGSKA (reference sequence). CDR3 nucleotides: TGCAGTGCTGGCCTGACTAGCGGGGCTGACAATGAGCAGTTCTTC. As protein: CSAGLTSGADNEQFF.

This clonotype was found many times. CDR3 bases: TGTGCCAGCAGCTCCAGGGGAACTCCTAACTATGGCTACACCTTC. The encoded protein is CASSSRGTPNYGYTF. This chain joins TRBV7-2 and TRBJ1-2, with a tentative D call TRBD1 (6 bases). The CDR3 totals 15 residues. Germline CDR1 SGHTA, CDR2 FQGNSA. The V end was cut by 4 bases, the J end by 0 bases, with 12 bases between.